The 23 T cell receptor beta chains given below trace back to one sample, sequenced in a study of PD-1 blockade in classical Hodgkin lymphoma. Using immunoSEQ multiplex PCR, the repertoire was profiled, and TCRdb retains in-frame clones only, with some absent. The sample holds roughly 45,000 clones, around 72% seen once. Autologous stem cell transplantation was followed by relapse in every patient, and brentuximab vedotin exposure varied. The sample consisted of peripheral blood mononuclear cells (PBMCs), taken before the second cycle of nivolumab. The receptor set was obtained from a human donor with classical Hodgkin lymphoma.

The table lists this clone with a count of one. The V call is TRBV2, the J call TRBJ2-5, with 8 bases matching TRBD2. The CDR3 spans 13 residues. Germline V gives CDR1 SNHLY, CDR2 FYNNEI. The CDR3 DNA is TGTGTCTGTCGGGGGGGAACCCAAGAGACCCAGTACTTC. It translates to CVCRGGTQETQYF.

There are a few counts of this clone. The V call is TRBV9, the J call TRBJ2-1, with TRBD2 matching over 7 bases. The CDR3 spans 16 residues. The germline gives CDR1 SGDLS, CDR2 YYNGEE. Unmatched junction bases numbered 12, after V lost 4 bases and J lost 5 bases. CDR3 residues: CASSKHLAVIDNEQFF. CDR3 DNA sequence: TGTGCCAGCAGCAAGCATCTAGCGGTCATAGACAATGAGCAGTTCTTC.

The J gene is TRBJ1-2, the V gene TRBV7-3; the D gene is possibly TRBD1 (5 bases). Trimming removed 5 bases at V and 2 bases at J, with 21 bases between. Germline V gene data show CDR1 as SGHTA and CDR2 as FQGTGA. The CDR3 consists of 17 residues. CDR3 DNA: TGTGCCAGCAGCCCACAGGAGGGCGGATACTTAAACTATGGCTACACCTTC. Translated: CASSPQEGGYLNYGYTF.

V usage is TRBV7-2 and J usage is TRBJ1-1, with D hard to call. V dropped 2 bases and J dropped 4 bases, with 14 bases sitting between them. The germline V gene encodes CDR1 SGHTA and CDR2 FQGNSA. The CDR3 runs 15 residues. CDR3 amino acids: CASSLSGRSSTEAFF. CDR3 in DNA: TGTGCCAGCAGCTTATCGGGCCGATCGAGCACTGAAGCTTTCTTT.

This clone was observed a handful of times. The chain combines TRBV7-9 with TRBJ1-1; possible D gene TRBD1, 5 bases. From germline, CDR1 is SEHNR and CDR2 FQNEAQ (reference sequence). The CDR3 runs to 12 residues. The V and J ends lost 3 bases and 11 bases respectively, with 13 bases between them. The CDR3 spells CASSFDLGRAFF. As DNA, the CDR3 is TGTGCCAGCAGCTTCGATTTGGGGCGGGCTTTCTTT. Filled out from reference TRBV7-9 and TRBJ1-1, the complete variable domain reads DTGVSQNPRHKITKRGQNVTFRCDPISEHNRLYWYRQTLGQGPEFLTYFQNEAQLEKSRLLSDRFSAERPKGSFSTLEIQRTEQGDSAMYLCASSFDLGRAFFGQGTRLTVV.

The V call is TRBV5-1, the J call TRBJ1-2; D is unclear. Trimming left V 0 bases short and J 4 bases short, with 7 bases between. This CDR3 is 13 amino acids long. The germline CDR1 and CDR2 sequences are SGHRS and YFSETQ. CDR3 residues: CASSLGDVYGYTF. CDR3 coding DNA: TGCGCCAGCAGCTTGGGAGATGTCTATGGCTACACCTTC.

The chain recombines TRBV27 with TRBJ2-5, with 8 nucleotides matching TRBD2. With V trimmed by 0 bases and J by 4 bases, 7 bases remained unmatched. This CDR3 contains 16 residues. The germline CDR1 and CDR2 sequences are MNHEY and SMNVEV (reference sequence). This chain's CDR3 is CASSLSLAGPRETQYF. CDR3 DNA sequence: TGTGCCAGCAGTTTATCCCTAGCGGGCCCGAGAGAGACCCAGTACTTC.

The V and J genes are TRBV2 and TRBJ2-3; TRBD2 might be the D (5 bases). V dropped 1 base and J dropped 13 bases, with 12 bases sitting between them. CDR3 length: 12 amino acids. CDR1 is SNHLY, CDR2 FYNNEI, per germline. The chain's CDR3 is CASSEDEATKYF. The CDR3 region has the DNA TGTGCCAGCAGTGAAGACGAGGCGACTAAGTATTTT.

The chain combines TRBV5-6 with TRBJ2-2; the match to TRBD1 covers 7 bases. Unmatched junction bases numbered 8, after V lost 4 bases and J lost 2 bases. The germline CDR1 and CDR2 sequences are SGHDT and YYEEEE. The CDR3 contains 16 residues. The CDR3 loop is CASSTRRQGNTGELFF. The CDR3 region has the DNA TGTGCCAGCAGCACACGCAGACAGGGAAACACCGGGGAGCTGTTTTTT.

This clone is deemed medium-sized. The chain has TRBV30 and TRBJ1-1, with D unclear. V lost 0 bases and J lost 0, with 5 bases in between. CDR1 is GTSNPN, CDR2 SVGIG, per germline (reference sequence). This CDR3 has 13 residues. CDR3 DNA: TGTGCCTGGAGTGTACTTATGAACACTGAAGCTTTCTTT. Translating gives CAWSVLMNTEAFF. The whole variable domain, filled in from reference TRBV30 and TRBJ1-1, reads SQTIHQWPATLVQPVGSPLSLECTVEGTSNPNLYWYRQAAGRGLQLLFYSVGIGQISSEVPQNLSASRPQDRQFILSSKKLLLSDSGFYLCAWSVLMNTEAFFGQGTRLTVV.

This clone was counted only a few times. The genes are TRBV4-2 and TRBJ2-1; 10 positions agree with TRBD2. The CDR3 has 15 residues. Germline loops: CDR1 LGHNA, CDR2 YNFKEQ. The ends lost 4 bases at V and 6 bases at J; junction bases unmatched: 6. The CDR3 nucleotides are TGTGCCAGCAGCCCCCGACTAGCGGGTGGCAATGAGCAGTTCTTC. Translation: CASSPRLAGGNEQFF.

The rearrangement links TRBV19 to TRBJ2-7, with 8 bases aligning to TRBD2. This CDR3 is built from 15 residues. V was pared by 1 base and J by 2 bases, with 4 bases of the junction left unmatched. Germline CDR1 and CDR2: LNHDA and SQIVND (reference sequence). CDR3 DNA sequence: TGTGCCAGTAGTATAGGGGGGACTAGTACCTACGAGCAGTACTTC. This sequence encodes CASSIGGTSTYEQYF.

This clone was seen a handful of times. This chain joins TRBV9 and TRBJ1-2; a weak D match, TRBD1 (6 bases). From germline, CDR1 is SGDLS and CDR2 YYNGEE. The CDR3 sequence is 17 residues long. The V end lost 4 bases, the J end lost 1 base, and 20 bases lay between the germline ends. As DNA, the CDR3 is TGTGCCAGCAGCCCCCAGAGTGCGGGGGCGCTTAACTATGGCTACACCTTC. Translated: CASSPQSAGALNYGYTF. Full variable domain (rest looked up from reference TRBV9 and TRBJ1-2): DSGVTQTPKHLITATGQRVTLRCSPRSGDLSVYWYQQSLDQGLQFLIQYYNGEERAKGNILERFSAQQFPDLHSELNLSSLELGDSALYFCASSPQSAGALNYGYTFGSGTRLTVV.

The rearrangement uses TRBV6-5 and TRBJ2-3; 8 nucleotides match TRBD2. V was pared by 6 bases and J by 0 bases, with 2 bases of the junction left unmatched. The V gene's germline CDR1 is MNHEY and CDR2 SVGAGI. The CDR3 contains 14 residues. CDR3 region: CASSRGGSTDTQYF. DNA of the CDR3: TGTGCCAGCAGCCGGGGGGGCAGCACAGATACGCAGTATTTT.

V is TRBV27 and J is TRBJ1-1; D is ambiguous. Trimming took 8 bases from V and 1 from J, leaving 11 bases between them. CDR3 length: 13 amino acids. The germline V gene encodes CDR1 MNHEY and CDR2 SMNVEV (reference sequence). As DNA, the CDR3 is TGTGCCAGCGGTAAGGGTAGGAACACTGAAGCTTTCTTT. Translation: CASGKGRNTEAFF.

The V gene is TRBV27, the J gene TRBJ1-2; tentative D call: TRBD1 (5 bases). The CDR3 runs 14 residues. The V end was cut by 2 bases, the J end by 6 bases, with 13 bases between. CDR1 is MNHEY, CDR2 SMNVEV, per germline (reference sequence). The CDR3 DNA sequence: TGTGCCAGCAGTTTACTAGACAGAACCCATGGCTACACCTTC. Protein product: CASSLLDRTHGYTF.

The CDR3 DNA is TGTGCCATCAGTGGGACAGGGGAAGCTTTCTTT. Translating gives CAISGTGEAFF. The rearrangement joins TRBV10-3 to TRBJ1-1; 8 bases align to TRBD1. The CDR3 is made up of 11 amino acids. Germline V gene data show CDR1 as ENHRY and CDR2 as SYGVKD. Losses at the gene ends were 4 bases for V and 8 bases for J; bases not matched to a gene: 0.

The chain joins TRBV19 to TRBJ1-2; a weak D match, TRBD1 (6 bases). V was shortened by 0 bases and J by 14 bases, with 25 bases between the two germline ends. The germline V gene has CDR1 LNHDA and CDR2 SQIVND (reference sequence). The CDR3 totals 16 residues. The DNA for the CDR3 is TGTGCCAGTAGTATAGATCGTAACCGGGACACGTACCTTTGGACCTTC. Translation gives CASSIDRNRDTYLWTF.

This chain connects TRBV5-6 to TRBJ1-2, with D uncertain. Between the trimmed V and J ends, which lost 4 bases and 3 bases, there was a span of 13 bases. The CDR3 loop spans 14 amino acids. Germline CDR1 SGHDT, CDR2 YYEEEE. This CDR3 reads CASSPTNNYYGYTF. For the CDR3, the DNA is TGTGCCAGCAGCCCGACTAATAATTACTATGGCTACACCTTC.

The J gene is TRBJ2-7, the V gene TRBV19; D possibly corresponds to TRBD1 (6 bases). The V end lost 4 bases, the J end lost 7 bases, and 14 bases lay between the germline ends. CDR1 and CDR2 (germline): LNHDA, SQIVND (reference sequence). CDR3 length equals 13 residues. As DNA, the CDR3 is TGTGCCAGTAGTACCGCAGGGGCGCGGGAGCAGTACTTC. Amino acids: CASSTAGAREQYF.

The rearrangement uses TRBV13 and TRBJ2-4, with TRBD1 matching 7 bases. The CDR3 consists of 12 residues. CDR1 PRHDT and CDR2 FYEKMQ come from the germline V gene (reference sequence). V was pared by 5 bases and J by 15 bases, with 10 bases of the junction left unmatched. The CDR3 DNA follows: TGTGCCAGCAGCCCACAGACAGGGATCGCGTACTTC. This gives the protein CASSPQTGIAYF.

This clone was observed a few times. V is TRBV25-1 and J is TRBJ2-1; D might be TRBD1 (8 bases). Germline V gives CDR1 MGHDK, CDR2 SYGVNS. The CDR3 is made up of 12 amino acids. The CDR3 loop reads CQGAGVYNEQFF. The CDR3 nucleotides are TGTCAGGGGGCGGGGGTCTACAATGAGCAGTTCTTC.

In its sample, this clone was seen once. The J gene is TRBJ2-2, the V gene TRBV2; no reliable D call. V lost 9 bases and J lost 4, with 6 bases in between. The CDR3 covers 11 residues. Germline loops: CDR1 SNHLY, CDR2 FYNNEI. CDR3 in DNA: TGTGCCAGGGGATCCACCGGGGAGCTGTTTTTT. This encodes CARGSTGELFF. The entire variable domain, with the rest obtained from reference TRBV2 and TRBJ2-2, is as follows: EPEVTQTPSHQVTQMGQEVILRCVPISNHLYFYWYRQILGQKVEFLVSFYNNEISEKSEIFDDQFSVERPDGSNFTLKIRSTKLEDSAMYFCARGSTGELFFGEGSRLTVL.